The 8 T cell receptor beta chains below come from one sample, sequenced in a study of CD8+CD57+ T cells in acquired aplastic anemia. Template material for TCR beta VDJ and CDR3 profiling consisted of genomic DNA. A single record per CDR3 protein comes from TCRdb applying MiXCR to the reads. The data hold under 250,000 distinct CDR3 sequences, with 34% observed a single time. Material: sorted CD4+, CD8+, or CD8+CD57+ T cells (not recorded which) from PBMCs. The receptors originated from a human donor in good health, serving as a control.

The chain recombines TRBV5-1 with TRBJ1-1; D is perhaps TRBD1 (5 bases). V was pared by 6 bases and J by 4 bases, with 16 bases between. The length of the CDR3 is 14 residues. Germline values: CDR1 SGHRS, CDR2 YFSETQ. This CDR3 is CASKQTPGVTEAFF. CDR3 sequence (DNA): TGCGCCAGCAAGCAAACCCCGGGGGTCACTGAAGCTTTCTTT.

A note on this clonotype: A much larger clone sits a single nucleotide away, making a read error possible. The rearrangement uses TRBV20-1 and TRBJ1-2; D is ambiguous. Germline CDR1 and CDR2: DFQATT and SNEGSKA (reference sequence). The CDR3 extends over 11 amino acids. The CDR3 sequence is CSADSNYGHTF. CDR3 nucleotide sequence: TGCAGTGCCGATTCTAACTATGGCCACACCTTC.

The rearrangement uses TRBV2 and TRBJ1-2; D is uncertain. The V gene lost 6 bases and the J gene lost 0 bases, with 14 bases spanning the gap. The CDR3 spans 15 residues. Per the germline V gene, CDR1 is SNHLY and CDR2 is FYNNEI. The CDR3 is CASRWTDDTNYGYTF. DNA of the CDR3: TGTGCCAGCAGGTGGACGGACGATACTAACTATGGCTACACCTTC.

As regards this clonotype: Being one base from a much bigger clone, this may be a read error. The rearrangement joins TRBV20-1 to TRBJ2-7; 13 bases line up with TRBD2. CDR1 and CDR2 from the germline V gene are DFQATT and SNEGSKA (reference sequence). The length of the CDR3 is 13 residues. The CDR3 DNA sequence: TGCAGTGCTACCCGGACTAGCGGGAGCGAGCGGTACTTC. It translates to CSATRTSGSERYF.

This clonotype was detected ten times or more. The CDR3 coding sequence is TGTGCCAGCAGCTTAGATCGGGATGGTAACTCTGGGGCCAACGTCCTGACTTTC. Its translation is CASSLDRDGNSGANVLTF. The gene calls are TRBV11-2 and TRBJ2-6; D perhaps matches TRBD2 (5 bases). Germline assignment: CDR1 SGHAT and CDR2 FQNNGV. The CDR3 runs to 18 residues. The V end lost 0 bases, the J end lost 0 bases, and 12 bases lay between the germline ends.

Concerning this clonotype: With a much larger clone just one base away, this may be a read error. The V call is TRBV9, the J call TRBJ2-1; TRBD2 matches 8 bases. The CDR3 loop spans 15 amino acids. The germline gives CDR1 SGDLS, CDR2 YYNGEE. The chain's CDR3 is CASSVTGGPYNGQFF. The CDR3 coding sequence is TGTGCCAGCAGCGTGACGGGGGGGCCGTACAATGGGCAGTTCTTC.

This clonotype was detected ten times or more. The chain joins TRBV13 to TRBJ2-7; 9 bases match TRBD2. Germline lookup yields CDR1 PRHDT and CDR2 FYEKMQ (reference sequence). CDR3 length equals 14 residues. V was clipped by 6 bases and J by 2 bases; unmatched bases: 5. The CDR3 sequence is CASRPGGRAYEQYF. The CDR3, as DNA: TGTGCCAGCAGACCCGGCGGGAGGGCCTACGAGCAGTACTTC. Together with reference TRBV13 and TRBJ2-7, the CDR3 gives the full variable domain: AAGVIQSPRHLIKEKRETATLKCYPIPRHDTVYWYQQGPGQDPQFLISFYEKMQSDKGSIPDRFSAQQFSDYHSELNMSSLELGDSALYFCASRPGGRAYEQYFGPGTRLTVT.

This clonotype was seen only a few times. The genes are TRBV7-9 and TRBJ2-1; D gene unclear. V was shortened by 6 bases and J by 7 bases, with 4 bases between the two germline ends. This CDR3 region has 10 residues. Germline values: CDR1 SEHNR, CDR2 FQNEAQ (reference sequence). The CDR3 DNA reads as TGTGCCAGCAGGGGAAATGAGCAGTTCTTC. Encoded protein: CASRGNEQFF.